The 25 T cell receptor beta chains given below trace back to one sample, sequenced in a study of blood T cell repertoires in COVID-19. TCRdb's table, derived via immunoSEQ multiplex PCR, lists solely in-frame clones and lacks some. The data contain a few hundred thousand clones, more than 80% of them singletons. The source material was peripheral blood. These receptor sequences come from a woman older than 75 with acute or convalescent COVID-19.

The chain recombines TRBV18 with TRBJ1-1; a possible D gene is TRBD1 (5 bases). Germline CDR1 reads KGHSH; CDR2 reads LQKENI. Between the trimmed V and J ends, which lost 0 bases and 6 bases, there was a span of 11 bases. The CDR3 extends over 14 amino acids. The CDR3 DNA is TGTGCCAGCTCACCACCTTCAGGGTCCGCTGAAGCTTTCTTT. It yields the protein CASSPPSGSAEAFF.

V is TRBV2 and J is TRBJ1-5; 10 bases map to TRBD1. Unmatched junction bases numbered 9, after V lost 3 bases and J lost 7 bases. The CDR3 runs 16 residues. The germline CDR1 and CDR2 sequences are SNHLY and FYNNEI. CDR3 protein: CASSEAGTGEGQPQHF. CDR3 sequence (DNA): TGTGCCAGCAGTGAGGCCGGGACAGGGGAAGGCCAGCCCCAGCATTTT.

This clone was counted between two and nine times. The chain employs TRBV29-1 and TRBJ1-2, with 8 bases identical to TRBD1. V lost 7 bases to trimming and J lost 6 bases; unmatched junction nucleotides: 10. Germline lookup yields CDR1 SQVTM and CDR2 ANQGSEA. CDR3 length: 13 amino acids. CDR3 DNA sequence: TGCAGCGACAACGGGCGCAGGGGGCATGGCTACACCTTC. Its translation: CSDNGRRGHGYTF. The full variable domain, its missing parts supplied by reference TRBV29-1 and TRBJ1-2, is SAVISQKPSRDICQRGTSLTIQCQVDSQVTMMFWYRQQPGQSLTLIATANQGSEATYESGFVIDKFPISRPNLTFSTLTVSNMSPEDSSIYLCSDNGRRGHGYTFGSGTRLTVV.

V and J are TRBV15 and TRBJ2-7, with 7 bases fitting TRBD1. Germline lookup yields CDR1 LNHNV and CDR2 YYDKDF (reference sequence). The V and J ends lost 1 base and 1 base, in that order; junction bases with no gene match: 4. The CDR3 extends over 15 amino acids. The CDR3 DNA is TGTGCCACCAGCAGAGGACAGGGAGTATCCTACGAGCAGTACTTC. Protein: CATSRGQGVSYEQYF.

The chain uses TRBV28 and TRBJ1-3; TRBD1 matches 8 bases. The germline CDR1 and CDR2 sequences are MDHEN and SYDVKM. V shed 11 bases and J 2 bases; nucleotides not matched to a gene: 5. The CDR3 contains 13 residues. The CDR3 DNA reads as TGTGCCGGAGGACAGGGAACTGGAAACACCATATATTTT. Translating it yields CAGGQGTGNTIYF.

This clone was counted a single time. As DNA, the CDR3 is TGTGCCAGCTCATATCTCATTCTTCTTCCTTCCACTAGCGGGCTGGCGGGGGAGACCCAGTACTTC. Encoded protein: CASSYLILLPSTSGLAGETQYF. The chain recombines TRBV18 with TRBJ2-5; 9 nucleotides agree with TRBD2. This CDR3 spans 22 amino acids. The germline V gene has CDR1 KGHSH and CDR2 LQKENI. Losses at the gene ends were 5 bases for V and 5 bases for J; bases not matched to a gene: 30.

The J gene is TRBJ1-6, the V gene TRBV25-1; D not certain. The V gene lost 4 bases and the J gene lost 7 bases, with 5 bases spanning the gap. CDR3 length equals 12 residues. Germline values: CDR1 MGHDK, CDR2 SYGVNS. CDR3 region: CASSVQNSPLHF. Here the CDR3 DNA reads TGTGCCAGCAGTGTACAGAATTCACCCCTCCACTTT.

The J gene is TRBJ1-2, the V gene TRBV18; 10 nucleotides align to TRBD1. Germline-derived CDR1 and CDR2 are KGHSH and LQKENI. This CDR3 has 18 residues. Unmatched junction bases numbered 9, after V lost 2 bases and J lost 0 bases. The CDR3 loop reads CASSPYGTGVGANYGYTF. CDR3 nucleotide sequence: TGTGCCAGCTCACCATACGGGACAGGGGTGGGAGCTAACTATGGCTACACCTTC.

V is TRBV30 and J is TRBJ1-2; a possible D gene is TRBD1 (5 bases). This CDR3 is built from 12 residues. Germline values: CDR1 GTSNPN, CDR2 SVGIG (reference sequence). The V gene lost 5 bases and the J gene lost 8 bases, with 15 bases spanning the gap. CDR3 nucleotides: TGTGCCTGGGATCGGTGGAGGGGAGGCTACACCTTC. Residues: CAWDRWRGGYTF.

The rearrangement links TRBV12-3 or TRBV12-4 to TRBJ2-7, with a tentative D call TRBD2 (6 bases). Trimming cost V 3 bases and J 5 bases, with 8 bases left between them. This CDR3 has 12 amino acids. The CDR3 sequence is CASSFGGDEQYF. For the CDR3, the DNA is TGTGCCAGCAGTTTCGGCGGGGACGAGCAGTACTTC.

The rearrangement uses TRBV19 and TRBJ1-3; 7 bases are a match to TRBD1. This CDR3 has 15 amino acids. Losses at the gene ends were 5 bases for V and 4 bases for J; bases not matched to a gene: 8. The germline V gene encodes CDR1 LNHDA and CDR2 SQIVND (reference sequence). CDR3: CASSDTGAGGNTIYF. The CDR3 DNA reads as TGTGCCAGTAGTGATACAGGGGCGGGGGGAAACACCATATATTTT.

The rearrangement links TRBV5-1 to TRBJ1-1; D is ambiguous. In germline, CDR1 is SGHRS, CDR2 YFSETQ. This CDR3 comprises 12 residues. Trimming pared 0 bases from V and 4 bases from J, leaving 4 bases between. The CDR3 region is CASSLGVTEAFF. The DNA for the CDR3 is TGCGCCAGCAGCTTGGGAGTCACTGAAGCTTTCTTT.

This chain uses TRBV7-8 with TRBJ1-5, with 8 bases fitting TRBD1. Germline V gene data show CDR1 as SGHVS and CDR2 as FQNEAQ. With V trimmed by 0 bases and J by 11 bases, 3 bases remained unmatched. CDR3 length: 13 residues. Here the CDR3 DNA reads TGTGCCAGCAGCTTAGCGGGACAGGCTGCCCAGCATTTT. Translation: CASSLAGQAAQHF.

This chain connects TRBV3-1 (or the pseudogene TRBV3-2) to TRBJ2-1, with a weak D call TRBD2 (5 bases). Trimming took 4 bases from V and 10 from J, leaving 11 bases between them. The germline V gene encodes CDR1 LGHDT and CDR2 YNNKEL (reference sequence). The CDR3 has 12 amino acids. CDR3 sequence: CASSPGVAEQFF. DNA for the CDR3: TGTGCCAGCAGCCCCGGGGTAGCGGAGCAGTTCTTC.

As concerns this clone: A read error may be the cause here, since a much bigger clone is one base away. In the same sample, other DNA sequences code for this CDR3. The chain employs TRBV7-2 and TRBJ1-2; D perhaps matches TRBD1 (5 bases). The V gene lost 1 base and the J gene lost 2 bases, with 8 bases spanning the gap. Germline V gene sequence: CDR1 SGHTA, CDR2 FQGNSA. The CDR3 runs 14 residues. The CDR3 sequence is CASSLGDRNYGYTF. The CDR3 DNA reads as TGTGCCAGCAGCTTAGGCGACAGAAACTATGGCTACACCTTC. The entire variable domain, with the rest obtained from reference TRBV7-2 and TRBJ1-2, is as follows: GAGVSQSPSNKVTEKGKDVELRCDPISGHTALYWYRQSLGQGLEFLIYFQGNSAPDKSGLPSDRFSAERTGGSVSTLTIQRTQQEDSAVYLCASSLGDRNYGYTFGSGTRLTVV.

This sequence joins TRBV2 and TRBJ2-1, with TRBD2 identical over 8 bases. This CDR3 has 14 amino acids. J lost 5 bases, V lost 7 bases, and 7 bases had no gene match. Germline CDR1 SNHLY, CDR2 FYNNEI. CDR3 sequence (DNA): TGTGCCAGCACCCGGGAGGGCCTCCACAATGAGCAGTTCTTC. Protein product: CASTREGLHNEQFF.

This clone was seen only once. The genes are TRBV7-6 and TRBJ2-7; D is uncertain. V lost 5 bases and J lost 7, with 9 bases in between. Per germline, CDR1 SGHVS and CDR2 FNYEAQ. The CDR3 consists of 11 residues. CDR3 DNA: TGTGCCAGCAGCACCATGAGAGAGCAGTACTTC. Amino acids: CASSTMREQYF.

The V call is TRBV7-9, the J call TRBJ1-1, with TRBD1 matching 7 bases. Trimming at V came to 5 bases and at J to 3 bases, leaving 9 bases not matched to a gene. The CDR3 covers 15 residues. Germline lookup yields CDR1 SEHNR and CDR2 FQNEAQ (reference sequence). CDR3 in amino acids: CASSVLQGTDTEAFF. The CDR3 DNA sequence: TGTGCCAGCAGCGTTCTACAGGGGACCGACACTGAAGCTTTCTTT. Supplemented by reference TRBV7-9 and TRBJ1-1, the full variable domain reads DTGVSQNPRHKITKRGQNVTFRCDPISEHNRLYWYRQTLGQGPEFLTYFQNEAQLEKSRLLSDRFSAERPKGSFSTLEIQRTEQGDSAMYLCASSVLQGTDTEAFFGQGTRLTVV.

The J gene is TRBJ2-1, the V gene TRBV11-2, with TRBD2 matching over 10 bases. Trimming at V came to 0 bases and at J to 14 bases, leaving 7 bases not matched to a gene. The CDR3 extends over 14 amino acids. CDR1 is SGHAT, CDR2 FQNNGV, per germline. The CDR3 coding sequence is TGTGCCAGCAGCTTAGATCTTACTAGCGGGACCGAGTTCTTC. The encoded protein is CASSLDLTSGTEFF. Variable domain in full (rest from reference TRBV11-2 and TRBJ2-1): EAGVAQSPRYKIIEKRQSVAFWCNPISGHATLYWYQQILGQGPKLLIQFQNNGVVDDSQLPKDRFSAERLKGVDSTLKIQPAKLEDSAVYLCASSLDLTSGTEFFGPGTRLTVL.

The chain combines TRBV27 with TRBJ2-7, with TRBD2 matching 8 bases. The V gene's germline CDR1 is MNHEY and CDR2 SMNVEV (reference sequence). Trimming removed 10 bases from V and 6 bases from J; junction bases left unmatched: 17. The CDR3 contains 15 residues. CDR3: CAIRRVAGIQSEQYF. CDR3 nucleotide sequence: TGTGCCATCCGTAGGGTAGCGGGAATCCAAAGCGAGCAGTACTTC.

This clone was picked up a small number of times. CDR3 DNA sequence: TGCAGCGTTGGTCAGGGCCTCTGGGAGCAGTACTTC. As protein: CSVGQGLWEQYF. The chain has TRBV29-1 and TRBJ2-7; D is possibly TRBD1 (5 bases). Germline CDR1 and CDR2: SQVTM and ANQGSEA. The CDR3 is made up of 12 amino acids. V shed 4 bases and J shed 7 bases, with 14 bases lying between them.

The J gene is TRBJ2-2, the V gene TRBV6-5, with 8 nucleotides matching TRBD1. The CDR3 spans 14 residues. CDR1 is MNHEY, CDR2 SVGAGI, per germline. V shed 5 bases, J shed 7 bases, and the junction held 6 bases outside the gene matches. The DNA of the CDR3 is TGTGCCAGCAGTATCAGGGGGCTTGGCGGGGAGCTGTTTTTT. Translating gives CASSIRGLGGELFF.

The CDR3 nucleotides are TGTGCCTGGAGTGGAGGAGTTTATGGCTACACCTTC. Translated, it gives CAWSGGVYGYTF. The chain links TRBV30 to TRBJ1-2; D remains unclear. CDR3 length: 12 amino acids. Germline loops: CDR1 GTSNPN, CDR2 SVGIG (reference sequence). V gave up 1 base and J gave up 5 bases, with 8 bases separating them. Combining the CDR3 with reference TRBV30 and TRBJ1-2 gives the whole variable domain SQTIHQWPATLVQPVGSPLSLECTVEGTSNPNLYWYRQAAGRGLQLLFYSVGIGQISSEVPQNLSASRPQDRQFILSSKKLLLSDSGFYLCAWSGGVYGYTFGSGTRLTVV.

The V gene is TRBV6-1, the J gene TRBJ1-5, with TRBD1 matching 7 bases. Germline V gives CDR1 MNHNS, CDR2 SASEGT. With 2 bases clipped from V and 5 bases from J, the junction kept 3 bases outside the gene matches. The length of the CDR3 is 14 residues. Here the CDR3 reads CASSEQGEDQPQHF. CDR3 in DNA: TGTGCCAGCAGTGAACAGGGGGAGGATCAGCCCCAGCATTTT.

CDR3 protein: CAWSERGGQPQHF. The CDR3 DNA sequence: TGTGCCTGGAGCGAGAGAGGAGGGCAGCCCCAGCATTTT. The chain has TRBV30 and TRBJ1-5; no firm D call. CDR1 is GTSNPN and CDR2 is SVGIG in the germline V gene (reference sequence). Between the trimmed V and J ends, which lost 3 bases and 7 bases, there was a span of 13 bases. CDR3 size: 13 residues.